This TCR beta chain was recorded in a study of cytomegalovirus exposure and HLA in healthy donors. This CDR3 region has 10 residues. The germline CDR1 and CDR2 sequences are MNHNS and SASEGT. Deletions cut 11 bases from V and 2 bases from J, with 7 bases between. PCR employed 60 Vbeta and 13 Jbeta primers. The repertoire was sequenced with immunoSEQ multiplex PCR; TCRdb's copy has only in-frame clones and lacks some. This listing includes 85,000 to 90,000 clones. Study-level findings and limits: Later findings reportedly placed an Asian-associated ancestry cluster below the approximately 620-donor mean for N-insertions.

Regarding this clone: Its antigen is not identified.

Sample: PBMCs. V is TRBV6-1 and J is TRBJ2-7; D is uncertain. This clonotype was sampled from a man in his fifties or sixties in good health and CMV-seropositive. The chain's CDR3 is CAGQTYEQYV. DNA of the CDR3: TGTGCCGGGCAGACCTACGAGCAGTACGTC.